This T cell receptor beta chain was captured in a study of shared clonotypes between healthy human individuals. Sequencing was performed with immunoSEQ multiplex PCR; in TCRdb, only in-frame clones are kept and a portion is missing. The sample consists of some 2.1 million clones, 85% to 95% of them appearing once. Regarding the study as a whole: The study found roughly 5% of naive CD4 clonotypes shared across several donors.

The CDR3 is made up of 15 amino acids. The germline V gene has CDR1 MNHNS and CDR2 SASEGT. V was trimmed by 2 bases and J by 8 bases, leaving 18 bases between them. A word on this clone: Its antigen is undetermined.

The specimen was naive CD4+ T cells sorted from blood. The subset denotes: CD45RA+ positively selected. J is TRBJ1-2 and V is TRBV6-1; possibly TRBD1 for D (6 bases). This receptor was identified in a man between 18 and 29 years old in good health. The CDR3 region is CASSEWGNRVRGYTF. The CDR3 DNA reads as TGTGCCAGCAGTGAATGGGGGAACAGGGTGAGAGGCTACACCTTC.